This T cell receptor beta chain was recovered during a study of technical replicates of blood from several donors. The CDR3 contains 15 residues. Between the trimmed V and J ends, which lost 8 bases and 2 bases, there was a span of 18 bases. CDR1 is SGHTA and CDR2 is FQGTGA in the germline V gene. The method was immunoSEQ multiplex PCR; TCRdb's version includes in-frame clones alone and lacks a portion of them. There are 90,000 or so clones in the sample; 85% to 95% occur only once, and under 0.35% lies in the top ten. Specimen: T cells isolated from PBMCs. The source is a human donor in good health. The chain couples TRBV7-3 to TRBJ2-5; TRBD1 is a possible D gene (6 bases). CDR3 sequence (DNA): TGTGCCAGCTCCCAAGGGGGACGGTTGCAAGAGACCCAGTACTTC. This sequence encodes CASSQGGRLQETQYF.